This T cell receptor beta chain stems from a study of T cells in Graves' hyperthyroidism and ophthalmopathy. At the level of the study: Peripheral blood samples were taken at initial diagnosis, prior to any treatment. Study results and limitations: Researchers report that a 13 V-J model separated ophthalmopathy from stable hyperthyroidism.

From RNA transcripts, TCR beta CDR3 regions were amplified. Researchers ran a first-round RT-PCR on the TCR CDR3 using the HTBI primer set. TCRdb reprocessed the multiplex PCR reads with MiXCR, giving one entry per CDR3 protein. Here the sample spans about 360,000 distinct CDR3 sequences, about 19% being singletons. Germline CDR1 LNHDA, CDR2 SQIVND (reference sequence). The CDR3 has 14 amino acids. V was trimmed by 10 bases and J by 6 bases, leaving 18 bases between them. Worth noting for this clonotype: Antigen: not known.

This sequence originates from a woman younger than 30 with Graves' hyperthyroidism. The sequenced sample was blood. The chain recombines TRBV19 with TRBJ2-2, with D possibly matching TRBD2 (6 bases). CDR3 coding DNA: TGTGCCACCCACACGGGGGTGGGGGCCGGGGAGCTGTTTTTT. Translated, it gives CATHTGVGAGELFF.